This T cell receptor (beta chain) appears in the sequencing data of a study of human T cells and chemical hapten exposure. This clonotype turned up a few times. TCRdb itself ran the RACE reads through MiXCR, one entry per CDR3 protein. The sample lists about 250,000 distinct CDR3 sequences; approximately 8% were seen once. The CDR3 totals 14 residues. V was pared by 4 bases and J by 4 bases, with 8 bases between. The germline V gene encodes CDR1 MRHNA and CDR2 SNTAGT. Specified time point: pre-sensitization, week 0. Described treatment: therapeutic diphenylcyclopropenone sensitization with weekly scalp DPC.

V usage is TRBV6-4 and J usage is TRBJ2-6; no definite D call. Source: whole blood, taken in connection with sensitization to the hapten diphenylcyclopropenone (DPC). The TCR sequence derives from a young man with alopecia areata. Some clones in this sample may be carry-over from other donors' samples. CDR3: CASSAVSGANVLTF. The CDR3 region has the DNA TGTGCCAGCAGTGCCGTTTCCGGGGCCAACGTCCTGACTTTC.